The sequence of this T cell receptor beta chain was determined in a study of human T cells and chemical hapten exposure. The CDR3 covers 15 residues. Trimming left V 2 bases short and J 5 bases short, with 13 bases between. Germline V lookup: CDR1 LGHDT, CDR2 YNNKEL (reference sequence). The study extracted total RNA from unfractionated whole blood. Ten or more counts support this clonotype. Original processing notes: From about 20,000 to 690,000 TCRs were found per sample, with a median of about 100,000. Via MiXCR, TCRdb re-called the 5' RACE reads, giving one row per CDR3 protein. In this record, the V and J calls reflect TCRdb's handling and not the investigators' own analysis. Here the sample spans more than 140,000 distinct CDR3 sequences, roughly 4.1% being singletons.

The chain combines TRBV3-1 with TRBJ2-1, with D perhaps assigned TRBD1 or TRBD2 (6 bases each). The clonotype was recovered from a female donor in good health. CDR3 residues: CASSQMGGPHNEQFF. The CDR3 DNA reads TGTGCCAGCAGCCAAATGGGGGGCCCCCACAATGAGCAGTTCTTC.